These 2 T cell receptor beta chains originate from one sample sequenced in a study of PD-L1 blockade in urothelial cancer. As to time point: peripheral blood 6 weeks after treatment start. Assay: immunoSEQ multiplex PCR; the TCRdb copy retains only in-frame clones and omits some. The table records around 80,000 clones, under 95% of them present only once. Source: PBMCs, taken around atezolizumab (anti-PD-L1) treatment. The receptors shown here come from a woman aged 80 or over with urothelial cancer.

This chain connects TRBV5-1 to TRBJ1-4; a weak D match, TRBD1 (5 bases). In germline, CDR1 is SGHRS, CDR2 YFSETQ. V dropped 0 bases and J dropped 5 bases, with 14 bases sitting between them. This CDR3 has 16 amino acids. CDR3 protein: CASSLDLGGPNEKLFF. CDR3 in DNA: TGCGCCAGCAGCTTGGACCTCGGGGGACCCAATGAAAAACTGTTTTTT. The full variable domain, in which reference TRBV5-1 and TRBJ1-4 provide the parts outside the CDR3, is KAGVTQTPRYLIKTRGQQVTLSCSPISGHRSVSWYQQTPGQGLQFLFEYFSETQRNKGNFPGRFSGRQFSNSRSEMNVSTLELGDSALYLCASSLDLGGPNEKLFFGSGTQLSVL.

V and J are TRBV27 and TRBJ1-5, with D perhaps matching TRBD1 (6 bases). CDR3 length equals 15 residues. Trimming shortened V by 0 bases and J by 6 bases, and 12 bases separated the two germline ends. Germline CDR1 MNHEY, CDR2 SMNVEV (reference sequence). This CDR3 reads CASSLSRGAGQPQHF. CDR3 in DNA: TGTGCCAGCAGTTTATCGCGGGGGGCCGGTCAGCCCCAGCATTTT.